These 17 T cell receptor beta chains share one sample of origin, sequenced in a study of control samples from healthy donors and cancer patients. The table came from immunoSEQ multiplex PCR; TCRdb's copy has only in-frame clones and leaves some out. The profile shows about 95,000 clones, about 85% of them singletons. Source material: blood. These TCRs come from a woman in her sixties or seventies in good health.

This chain uses TRBV3-1 (or the pseudogene TRBV3-2) with TRBJ1-5; 8 bases fit TRBD1. The CDR3 is 13 amino acids. Trimming at V came to 5 bases and at J to 7 bases, leaving 4 bases not matched to a gene. Germline CDR1 reads LGHDT; CDR2 reads YNNKEL (reference sequence). This CDR3 reads CASSATGVQPQHF. Here the CDR3 DNA reads TGTGCCAGCAGCGCGACAGGGGTCCAGCCCCAGCATTTT.

The chain links TRBV27 to TRBJ1-1, with a possible D match to TRBD1 (5 bases). Germline V gene sequence: CDR1 MNHEY, CDR2 SMNVEV (reference sequence). The CDR3 runs to 14 residues. Trimming removed 4 bases from V and 0 bases from J, with 9 bases in between. The CDR3 protein is CASSSRVMNTEAFF. CDR3 bases: TGTGCCAGCAGTTCCAGGGTCATGAACACTGAAGCTTTCTTT.

This clone was seen a handful of times. V gene TRBV5-5 combines with J gene TRBJ1-2; maybe TRBD1 (5 bases). The CDR3 totals 15 residues. CDR1 is SGHKS and CDR2 is YYEKEE in the germline V gene (reference sequence). The ends were cut back, 4 bases at V and 5 bases at J, with 18 bases in the middle. The CDR3 sequence is CASSLEPGPTYGYTF. CDR3 sequence (DNA): TGTGCCAGCAGCCTAGAGCCGGGACCCACTTATGGCTACACCTTC.

This clone came up a few times. The genes are TRBV18 and TRBJ2-7, with D unresolved. CDR1 is KGHSH, CDR2 LQKENI, per germline. This CDR3 is built from 11 residues. The ends were cut back, 6 bases at V and 3 bases at J, with 6 bases in the middle. The CDR3 DNA reads TGTGCCAGCTCCCGTGGCTACGAGCAGTACTTC. The encoded protein is CASSRGYEQYF.

The chain couples TRBV9 to TRBJ1-2; 8 bases match TRBD1. From germline, CDR1 is SGDLS and CDR2 YYNGEE. The CDR3 spans 14 residues. V trimming: 3 bases; J trimming: 4 bases; junction bases outside the gene matches: 5. The CDR3 sequence: CASSAGQGAYGYTF. The CDR3 DNA follows: TGTGCCAGCAGCGCAGGACAGGGTGCCTATGGCTACACCTTC. Variable domain in full (rest from reference TRBV9 and TRBJ1-2): DSGVTQTPKHLITATGQRVTLRCSPRSGDLSVYWYQQSLDQGLQFLIQYYNGEERAKGNILERFSAQQFPDLHSELNLSSLELGDSALYFCASSAGQGAYGYTFGSGTRLTVV.

The V call is TRBV29-1, the J call TRBJ1-5; 7 positions match TRBD1. The CDR3 contains 14 residues. J lost 5 bases, V lost 6 bases, and 10 bases had no gene match. CDR1 SQVTM and CDR2 ANQGSEA come from the germline V gene. CDR3 DNA sequence: TGCAGCGTAAGCGATGGGACAGCCGATCAGCCCCAGCATTTT. This gives the protein CSVSDGTADQPQHF.

V and J are TRBV6-5 and TRBJ1-3; no definite D call. The CDR3 is 14 residues long. Germline CDR1 and CDR2: MNHEY and SVGAGI. V was shortened by 7 bases and J by 0 bases, with 10 bases between the two germline ends. The CDR3 reads CASTFRSSGNTIYF. The CDR3 DNA is TGTGCCAGCACTTTCCGGAGCTCTGGAAACACCATATATTTT.

Only one count was recorded for this clone. The CDR3 DNA sequence: TGTGCCAGCAGCGAGGGGAGTGGTCAGCCCCAGCATTTT. Protein product: CASSEGSGQPQHF. The J gene is TRBJ1-5, the V gene TRBV6-5; the D gene is possibly TRBD1 (5 bases). The V end lost 6 bases, the J end lost 6 bases, and 12 bases lay between the germline ends. Germline lookup yields CDR1 MNHEY and CDR2 SVGAGI. This CDR3 has 13 amino acids.

The CDR3 protein is CASSQEEGMTPIYGYTF. DNA for the CDR3: TGCGCCAGCAGCCAAGAGGAGGGAATGACACCTATTTATGGCTACACCTTC. V and J are TRBV4-3 and TRBJ1-2; D is uncertain. Looked up from germline, CDR1 is LGHNA and CDR2 is YSLEER. CDR3 length equals 17 residues. V was trimmed by 0 bases and J by 5 bases, leaving 19 bases between them.

The chain links TRBV19 to TRBJ1-2; D gene unclear. The germline gives CDR1 LNHDA, CDR2 SQIVND (reference sequence). Trimming took 3 bases from V and 4 from J, leaving 12 bases between them. The CDR3 has 14 residues. CDR3 nucleotides: TGTGCCAGTAGTATTTTGGAGGGCAGCTATGGCTACACCTTC. Translating it yields CASSILEGSYGYTF.

The V gene is TRBV18, the J gene TRBJ2-2; 10 bases align to TRBD2. This CDR3 contains 17 residues. Germline V CDR1 and CDR2: KGHSH, LQKENI. The V and J ends lost 0 bases and 7 bases, in that order; junction bases with no gene match: 8. In nucleotides, the CDR3 is TGTGCCAGCTCACCACCGTCGATAGCGGGAGGCCACGGGGAGCTGTTTTTT. This sequence encodes CASSPPSIAGGHGELFF.

The chain uses TRBV12-3 or TRBV12-4 and TRBJ1-2; D gene unclear. Trimming stripped 6 bases from V and 4 bases from J, with 9 bases between. The CDR3 is 12 amino acids. CDR3 sequence: CASSTMTYGYTF. In nucleotides, the CDR3 is TGTGCCAGCAGCACAATGACCTATGGCTACACCTTC.

The chain carries TRBV19 and TRBJ2-1, with 7 bases fitting TRBD2. This CDR3 contains 16 residues. Germline V gives CDR1 LNHDA, CDR2 SQIVND (reference sequence). After removal of 4 bases from V and 7 bases from J, the junction contained 13 bases not matched to a gene. The CDR3 is CASSTPFAGALNEQFF. The CDR3 DNA reads TGTGCCAGTAGTACCCCCTTCGCGGGAGCGCTGAATGAGCAGTTCTTC.

The J gene is TRBJ1-6, the V gene TRBV9; no clear D gene. Trimming pared 0 bases from V and 0 bases from J, leaving 10 bases between. In germline, CDR1 is SGDLS, CDR2 YYNGEE. The CDR3 runs to 17 residues. The CDR3 loop is CASSVELSHSYNSPLHF. The CDR3 DNA reads TGTGCCAGCAGCGTAGAACTATCTCACTCCTATAATTCACCCCTCCACTTT.

V gene TRBV19 combines with J gene TRBJ1-1; a weak D match, TRBD1 (5 bases). The ends were cut back, 4 bases at V and 3 bases at J, with 9 bases in the middle. The CDR3 sequence is 13 residues long. Germline loops: CDR1 LNHDA, CDR2 SQIVND (reference sequence). The CDR3 sequence is CASSTSGHTEAFF. CDR3 coding DNA: TGTGCCAGTAGTACTTCGGGGCACACTGAAGCTTTCTTT.

This chain joins TRBV7-3 and TRBJ2-5, with a possible D match to TRBD2 (6 bases). The CDR3 totals 18 residues. Germline CDR1 and CDR2: SGHTA and FQGTGA. V lost 5 bases and J 3 bases, leaving 25 bases between the germline ends. CDR3 in amino acids: CASSPMDPGLGIKETQYF. The CDR3 DNA sequence: TGTGCCAGCAGCCCAATGGATCCGGGACTCGGAATTAAAGAGACCCAGTACTTC. Using reference TRBV7-3 and TRBJ2-5 for the parts outside the CDR3, the full variable domain is GAGVSQTPSNKVTEKGKYVELRCDPISGHTALYWYRQSLGQGPEFLIYFQGTGAADDSGLPNDRFFAVRPEGSVSTLKIQRTERGDSAVYLCASSPMDPGLGIKETQYFGPGTRLLVL.

V is TRBV19 and J is TRBJ1-2, with 7 bases aligning to TRBD1. Germline V gene sequence: CDR1 LNHDA, CDR2 SQIVND (reference sequence). V lost 6 bases, J lost 0 bases, and 1 base stayed unmatched. The CDR3 sequence is 13 residues long. The CDR3 nucleotides are TGTGCCAGTAGAACAGGGGCTAACTATGGCTACACCTTC. Residues: CASRTGANYGYTF.